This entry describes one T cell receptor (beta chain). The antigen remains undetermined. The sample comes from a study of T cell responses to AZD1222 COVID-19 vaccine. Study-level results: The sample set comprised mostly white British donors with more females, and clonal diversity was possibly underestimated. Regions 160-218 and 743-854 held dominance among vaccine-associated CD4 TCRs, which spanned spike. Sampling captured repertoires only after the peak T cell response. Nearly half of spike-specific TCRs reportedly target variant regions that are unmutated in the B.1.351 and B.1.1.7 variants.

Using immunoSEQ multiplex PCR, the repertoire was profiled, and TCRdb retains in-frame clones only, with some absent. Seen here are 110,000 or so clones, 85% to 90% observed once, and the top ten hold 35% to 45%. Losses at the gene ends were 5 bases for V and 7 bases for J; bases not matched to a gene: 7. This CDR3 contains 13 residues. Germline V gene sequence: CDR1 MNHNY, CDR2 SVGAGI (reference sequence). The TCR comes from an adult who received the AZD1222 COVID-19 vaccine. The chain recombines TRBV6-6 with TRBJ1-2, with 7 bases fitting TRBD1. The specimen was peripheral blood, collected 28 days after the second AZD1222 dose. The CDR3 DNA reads TGTGCCAGCAGTACCCCGGACAGGTCTGGCTACACCTTC. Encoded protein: CASSTPDRSGYTF.